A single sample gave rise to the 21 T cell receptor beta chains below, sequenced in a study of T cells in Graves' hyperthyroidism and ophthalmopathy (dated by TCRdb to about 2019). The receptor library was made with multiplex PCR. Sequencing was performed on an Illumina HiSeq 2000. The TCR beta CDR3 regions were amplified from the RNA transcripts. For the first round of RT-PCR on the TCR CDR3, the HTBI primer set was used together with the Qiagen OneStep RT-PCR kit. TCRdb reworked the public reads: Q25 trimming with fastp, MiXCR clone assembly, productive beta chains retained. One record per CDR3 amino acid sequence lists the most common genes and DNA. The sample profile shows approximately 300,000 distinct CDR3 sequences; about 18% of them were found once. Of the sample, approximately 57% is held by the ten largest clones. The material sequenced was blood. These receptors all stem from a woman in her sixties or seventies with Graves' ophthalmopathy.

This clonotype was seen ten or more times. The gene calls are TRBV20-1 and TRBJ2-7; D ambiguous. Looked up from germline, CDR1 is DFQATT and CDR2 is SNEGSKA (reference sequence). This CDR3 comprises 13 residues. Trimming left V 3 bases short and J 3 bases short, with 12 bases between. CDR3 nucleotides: TGCAGTGCTAGCTCGGGCGTTTTCTACGAGCAGTACTTC. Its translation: CSASSGVFYEQYF.

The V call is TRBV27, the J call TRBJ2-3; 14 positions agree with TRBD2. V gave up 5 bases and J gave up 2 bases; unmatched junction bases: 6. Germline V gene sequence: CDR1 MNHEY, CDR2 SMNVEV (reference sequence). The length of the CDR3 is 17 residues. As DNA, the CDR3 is TGTGCCAGCAGTGCGGGACTAGCGGGAGAATACACAGATACGCAGTATTTT. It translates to CASSAGLAGEYTDTQYF.

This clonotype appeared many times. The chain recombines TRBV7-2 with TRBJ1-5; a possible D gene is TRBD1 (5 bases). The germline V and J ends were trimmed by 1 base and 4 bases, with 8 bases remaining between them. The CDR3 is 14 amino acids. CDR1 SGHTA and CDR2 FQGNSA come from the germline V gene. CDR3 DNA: TGTGCCAGCAGCTTAGATTGGGGGAATCAGCCCCAGCATTTT. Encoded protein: CASSLDWGNQPQHF.

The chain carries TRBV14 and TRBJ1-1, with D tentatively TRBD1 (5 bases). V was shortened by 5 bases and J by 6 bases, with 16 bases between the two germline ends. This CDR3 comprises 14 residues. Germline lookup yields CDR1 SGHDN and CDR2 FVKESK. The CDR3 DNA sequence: TGTGCCAGCAGCAAACCCAGGGTTCGCCCTGAAGCTTTCTTT. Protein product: CASSKPRVRPEAFF.

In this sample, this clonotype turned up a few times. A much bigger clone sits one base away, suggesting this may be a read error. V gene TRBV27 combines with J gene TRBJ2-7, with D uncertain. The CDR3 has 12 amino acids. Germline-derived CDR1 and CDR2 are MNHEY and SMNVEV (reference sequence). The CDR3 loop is CASIHGTYEQCF. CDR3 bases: TGTGCCAGCATTCACGGTACCTACGAGCAGTGCTTC.

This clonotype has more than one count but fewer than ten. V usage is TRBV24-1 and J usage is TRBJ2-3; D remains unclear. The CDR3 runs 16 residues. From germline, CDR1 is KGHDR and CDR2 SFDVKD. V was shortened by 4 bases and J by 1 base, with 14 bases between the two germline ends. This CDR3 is CATSDPGPAGTDTQYF. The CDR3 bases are TGTGCCACCAGTGACCCAGGACCAGCTGGCACAGATACGCAGTATTTT.

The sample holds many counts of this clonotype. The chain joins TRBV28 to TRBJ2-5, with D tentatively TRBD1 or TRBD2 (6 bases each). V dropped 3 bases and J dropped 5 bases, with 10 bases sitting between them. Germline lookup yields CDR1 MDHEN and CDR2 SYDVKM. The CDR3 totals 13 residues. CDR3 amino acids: CASSLSGAETQYF. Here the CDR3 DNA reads TGTGCCAGCAGTTTGTCGGGGGCCGAGACCCAGTACTTC. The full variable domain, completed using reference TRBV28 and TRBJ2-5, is DVKVTQSSRYLVKRTGEKVFLECVQDMDHENMFWYRQDPGLGLRLIYFSYDVKMKEKGDIPEGYSVSREKKERFSLILESASTNQTSMYLCASSLSGAETQYFGPGTRLLVL.

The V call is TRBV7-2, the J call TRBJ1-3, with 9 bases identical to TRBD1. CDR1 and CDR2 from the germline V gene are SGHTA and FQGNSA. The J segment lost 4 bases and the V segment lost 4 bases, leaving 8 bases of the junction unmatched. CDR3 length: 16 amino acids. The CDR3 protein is CASSSDRGEGGNTIYF. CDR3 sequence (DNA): TGTGCCAGCAGCTCGGACAGGGGTGAAGGAGGAAACACCATATATTTT.

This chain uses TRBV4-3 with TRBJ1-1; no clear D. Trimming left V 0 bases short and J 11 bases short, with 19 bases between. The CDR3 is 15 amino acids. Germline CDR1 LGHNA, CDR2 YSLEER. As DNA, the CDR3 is TGCGCCAGCAGCCAAGACTTTCCCGGGCGGGCCTCTGCTTTCTTT. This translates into CASSQDFPGRASAFF.

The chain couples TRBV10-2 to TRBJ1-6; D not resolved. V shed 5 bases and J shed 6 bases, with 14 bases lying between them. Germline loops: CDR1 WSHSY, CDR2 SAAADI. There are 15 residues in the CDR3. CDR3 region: CASSKDAPSNSPLHF. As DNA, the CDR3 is TGCGCCAGCAGTAAAGACGCCCCTTCTAATTCACCCCTCCACTTT.

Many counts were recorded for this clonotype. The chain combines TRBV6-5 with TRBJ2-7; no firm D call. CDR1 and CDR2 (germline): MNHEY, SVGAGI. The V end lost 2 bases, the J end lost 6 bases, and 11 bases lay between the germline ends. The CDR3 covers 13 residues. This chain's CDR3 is CASSYDVLREQYF. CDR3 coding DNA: TGTGCCAGCAGTTACGATGTGCTCCGCGAGCAGTACTTC.

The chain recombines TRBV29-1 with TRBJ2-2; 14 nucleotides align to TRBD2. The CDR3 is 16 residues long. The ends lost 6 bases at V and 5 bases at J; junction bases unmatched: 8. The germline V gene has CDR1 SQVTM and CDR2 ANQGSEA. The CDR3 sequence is CSVGVGLAGGTGELFF. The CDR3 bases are TGCAGCGTCGGAGTAGGACTAGCGGGGGGAACCGGGGAGCTGTTTTTT.

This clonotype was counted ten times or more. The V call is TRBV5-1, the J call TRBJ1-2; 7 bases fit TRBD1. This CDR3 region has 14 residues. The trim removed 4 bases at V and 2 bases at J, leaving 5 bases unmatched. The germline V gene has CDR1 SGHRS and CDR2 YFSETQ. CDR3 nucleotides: TGCGCCAGCAGCACGACGACAGGGAACTATGGCTACACCTTC. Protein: CASSTTTGNYGYTF.

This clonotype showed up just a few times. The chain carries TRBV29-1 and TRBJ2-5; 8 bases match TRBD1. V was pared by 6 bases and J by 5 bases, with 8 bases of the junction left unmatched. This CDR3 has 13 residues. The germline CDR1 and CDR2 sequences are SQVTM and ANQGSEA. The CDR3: CSVAPGGRETQYF. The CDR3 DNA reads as TGCAGCGTCGCTCCAGGGGGCCGGGAGACCCAGTACTTC.

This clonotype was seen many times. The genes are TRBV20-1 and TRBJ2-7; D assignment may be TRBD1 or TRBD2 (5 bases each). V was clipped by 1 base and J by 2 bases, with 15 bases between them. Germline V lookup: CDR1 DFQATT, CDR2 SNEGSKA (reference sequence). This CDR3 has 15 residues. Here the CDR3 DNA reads TGCAGTGCTAGAGCAACCGGGACGGACCCCTACGAGCAGTACTTC. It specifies CSARATGTDPYEQYF.

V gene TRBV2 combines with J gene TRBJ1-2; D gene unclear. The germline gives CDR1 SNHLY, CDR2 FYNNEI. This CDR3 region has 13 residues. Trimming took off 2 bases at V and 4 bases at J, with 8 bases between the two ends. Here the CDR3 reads CASSETEFYGYTF. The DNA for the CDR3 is TGTGCCAGCAGTGAAACGGAATTCTATGGCTACACCTTC.

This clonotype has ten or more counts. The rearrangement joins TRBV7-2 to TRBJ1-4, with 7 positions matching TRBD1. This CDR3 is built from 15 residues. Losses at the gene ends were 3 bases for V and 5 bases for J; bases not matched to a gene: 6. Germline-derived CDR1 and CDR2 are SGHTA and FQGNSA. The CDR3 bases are TGTGCCAGCAGCTTTACGGCAGGGGGAAATGAAAAACTGTTTTTT. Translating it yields CASSFTAGGNEKLFF.

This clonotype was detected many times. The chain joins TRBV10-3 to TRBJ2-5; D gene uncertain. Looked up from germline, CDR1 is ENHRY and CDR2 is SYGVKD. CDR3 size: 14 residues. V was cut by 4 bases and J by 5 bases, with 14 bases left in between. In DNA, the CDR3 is TGTGCCATCAGTGGATCGGTGGGTTCGGAGACCCAGTACTTC. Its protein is CAISGSVGSETQYF.

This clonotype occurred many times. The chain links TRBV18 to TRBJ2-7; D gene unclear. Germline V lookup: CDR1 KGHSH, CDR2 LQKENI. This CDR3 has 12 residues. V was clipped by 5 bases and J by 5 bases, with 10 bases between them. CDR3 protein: CASSSNQDEQYF. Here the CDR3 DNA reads TGTGCCAGCTCATCTAACCAAGACGAGCAGTACTTC.

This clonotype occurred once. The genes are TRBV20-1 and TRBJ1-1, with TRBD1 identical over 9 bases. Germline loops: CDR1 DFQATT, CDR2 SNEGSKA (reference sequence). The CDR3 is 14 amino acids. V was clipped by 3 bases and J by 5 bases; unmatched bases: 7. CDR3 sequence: CSASSGTGRTEAFF. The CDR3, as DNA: TGCAGTGCTAGTTCCGGGACAGGGCGAACTGAAGCTTTCTTT.

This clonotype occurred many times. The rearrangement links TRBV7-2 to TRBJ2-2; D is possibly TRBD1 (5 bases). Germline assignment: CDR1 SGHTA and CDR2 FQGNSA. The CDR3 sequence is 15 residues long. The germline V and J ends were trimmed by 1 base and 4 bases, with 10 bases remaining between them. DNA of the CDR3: TGTGCCAGCAGCTTAGTGGCAGGGTCCACCGGGGAGCTGTTTTTT. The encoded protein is CASSLVAGSTGELFF.